A single sample gave rise to the 17 T cell receptor beta chains below, sequenced in a study of identical twins. TCRdb reanalysed the 5' RACE reads using MiXCR and keeps one entry per CDR3 protein. The table lists some 20,000 distinct CDR3 sequences, less than 70% of them singletons. Material for sequencing was memory (CD45RO+) T cells sorted from blood. The origin of the receptors is a woman between 18 and 29 years old in good health. This table probably holds off-target reads from a library built for another chain.

The chain recombines TRBV27 with TRBJ2-5, with 9 bases that match TRBD1. The CDR3 sequence is 13 residues long. Germline V gene data show CDR1 as MNHEY and CDR2 as SMNVEV (reference sequence). V shed 6 bases and J 3 bases; nucleotides not matched to a gene: 2. The CDR3 here is CASRTGGKETQYF. The CDR3 bases are TGTGCCAGCAGGACAGGGGGGAAAGAGACCCAGTACTTC.

This chain uses TRBV24-1 with TRBJ2-3; D not resolved. The CDR3 is made up of 13 amino acids. From germline, CDR1 is KGHDR and CDR2 SFDVKD. The V and J ends lost 3 bases and 6 bases respectively, with 9 bases between them. The CDR3 is CATSDPNVDTQYF. CDR3 nucleotide sequence: TGTGCCACCAGTGATCCCAATGTGGATACGCAGTATTTT.

V gene TRBV2 combines with J gene TRBJ2-1; D perhaps matches TRBD2 (6 bases). The CDR3 is made up of 15 amino acids. V lost 6 bases to trimming and J lost 0 bases, with 12 bases between them. Germline V gives CDR1 SNHLY, CDR2 FYNNEI. The CDR3 spells CASRPSASSYNEQFF. For the CDR3, the DNA is TGTGCCAGCAGGCCTAGCGCTAGCTCCTACAATGAGCAGTTCTTC.

The chain has TRBV20-1 and TRBJ2-3, with TRBD2 matching 13 bases. Per germline, CDR1 DFQATT and CDR2 SNEGSKA (reference sequence). This CDR3 has 16 residues. V trimming: 7 bases; J trimming: 0 bases; junction bases outside the gene matches: 7. The CDR3 is CSVSRGLAGSTDTQYF. CDR3 in DNA: TGCAGTGTCAGTCGGGGACTAGCGGGGAGCACAGATACGCAGTATTTT.

The rearrangement links TRBV2 to TRBJ2-3; TRBD2 agrees at 10 bases. This CDR3 spans 15 amino acids. V shed 2 bases, J shed 2 bases, and the junction held 1 base outside the gene matches. In germline, CDR1 is SNHLY, CDR2 FYNNEI. The chain's CDR3 is CASSELAGVTDTQYF. The CDR3 bases are TGTGCCAGCAGTGAACTAGCGGGGGTCACAGATACGCAGTATTTT. The full variable domain, in which reference TRBV2 and TRBJ2-3 provide the parts outside the CDR3, is EPEVTQTPSHQVTQMGQEVILRCVPISNHLYFYWYRQILGQKVEFLVSFYNNEISEKSEIFDDQFSVERPDGSNFTLKIRSTKLEDSAMYFCASSELAGVTDTQYFGPGTRLTVL.

The genes are TRBV6-2 or TRBV6-3 and TRBJ2-1; weak D call: TRBD1 (5 bases). Germline CDR1 and CDR2: MNHEY and SVGEGT. The CDR3 runs 13 residues. With 7 bases removed from V and 4 bases from J, the gap between germline ends came to 11 bases. The CDR3: CASTRGLYNEQFF. In DNA, the CDR3 is TGTGCCAGCACAAGGGGCCTATACAATGAGCAGTTCTTC.

The rearrangement uses TRBV4-3 and TRBJ2-1; D uncertain. The CDR3 is 15 residues long. Trimming took 8 bases from V and 0 from J, leaving 14 bases between them. Per the germline V gene, CDR1 is LGHNA and CDR2 is YSLEER. CDR3 DNA sequence: TGCGCCAGCCGATACAGCTCGAGCTCCTACAATGAGCAGTTCTTC. Its protein is CASRYSSSSYNEQFF.

This clonotype was picked up a small number of times. The rearrangement links TRBV6-4 to TRBJ1-1; the match to TRBD1 covers 7 bases. Germline lookup yields CDR1 MRHNA and CDR2 SNTAGT. The CDR3 totals 13 residues. With V trimmed by 8 bases and J by 2 bases, 5 bases remained unmatched. The CDR3 DNA sequence: TGTGCCAGCCGACAGGGACGAAACACTGAAGCTTTCTTT. Protein product: CASRQGRNTEAFF.

This chain joins TRBV29-1 and TRBJ1-5; D gene unclear. Trimming removed 7 bases from V and 5 bases from J, with 15 bases in between. The CDR3 loop spans 13 amino acids. The germline CDR1 and CDR2 sequences are SQVTM and ANQGSEA. CDR3 bases: TGCAGCGCACGGGGAGGGCGAGATCAGCCCCAGCATTTT. Amino acids: CSARGGRDQPQHF.

CDR3 in DNA: TGCAGTGCTAGATCGGGCAGACGCACAGATACGCAGTATTTT. This translates into CSARSGRRTDTQYF. The rearrangement links TRBV20-1 to TRBJ2-3; D remains unclear. This CDR3 has 14 amino acids. The ends were cut back, 2 bases at V and 1 base at J, with 10 bases in the middle. Germline CDR1 DFQATT, CDR2 SNEGSKA (reference sequence).

The chain joins TRBV3-1 to TRBJ2-1; no definite D call. The V gene lost 1 base and the J gene lost 6 bases, with 10 bases spanning the gap. The CDR3 runs 14 residues. Germline V lookup: CDR1 LGHDT, CDR2 YNNKEL (reference sequence). CDR3 sequence reads: CASSQVKWSNEQFF. In nucleotides, the CDR3 is TGTGCCAGCAGCCAAGTGAAATGGAGCAATGAGCAGTTCTTC.

The gene calls are TRBV18 and TRBJ2-1; D is undetermined. V lost 5 bases, J lost 5 bases, and 7 bases lay in between. This CDR3 spans 12 amino acids. Germline V gene data show CDR1 as KGHSH and CDR2 as LQKENI. For the CDR3, the DNA is TGTGCCAGCTCATCCCGGGACAATGAGCAGTTCTTC. Its protein is CASSSRDNEQFF.

V and J are TRBV29-1 and TRBJ2-2, with D hard to call. Germline V CDR1 and CDR2: SQVTM, ANQGSEA. This CDR3 comprises 12 residues. Trimming removed 1 base at V and 8 bases at J, with 8 bases between. CDR3 amino acids: CSVEGETGELFF. The CDR3 DNA sequence: TGCAGCGTTGAAGGAGAGACGGGGGAGCTGTTTTTT.

The chain is built from TRBV11-2 and TRBJ2-1; 9 positions match TRBD2. CDR1 and CDR2 from the germline V gene are SGHAT and FQNNGV. V was clipped by 3 bases and J by 2 bases; unmatched bases: 2. The CDR3 spans 15 residues. The CDR3 bases are TGTGCCAGCAGCTTGACTAGCGGTACCTACAATGAGCAGTTCTTC. Amino acid sequence: CASSLTSGTYNEQFF.

The chain has TRBV7-9 and TRBJ2-2; D call uncertain. V lost 3 bases and J 1 base, leaving 3 bases between the germline ends. Germline values: CDR1 SEHNR, CDR2 FQNEAQ (reference sequence). This CDR3 is 13 amino acids long. CDR3 sequence reads: CASSLGNTGELFF. In DNA form, the CDR3 reads TGTGCCAGCAGCTTGGGGAACACCGGGGAGCTGTTTTTT.

The chain joins TRBV12-2 to TRBJ2-1. TRBV12-2 has pseudogene status. CDR3 size: 18 residues. Here the CDR3 reads CASRLATKASPSYNEQFF. The DNA of the CDR3 is TGTGCAAGTCGCTTAGCCACTAAAGCGTCACCCTCCTACAATGAGCAGTTCTTC.

The chain carries TRBV15 and TRBJ2-1, with D perhaps TRBD1 or TRBD2 (5 bases each). The V gene's germline CDR1 is LNHNV and CDR2 YYDKDF (reference sequence). V lost 1 base and J 5 bases, leaving 18 bases between the germline ends. CDR3 length: 17 residues. The CDR3 DNA reads TGTGCCACCAGCAGAGTCCGGGACGCAACTTTTAACAATGAGCAGTTCTTC. As protein: CATSRVRDATFNNEQFF.